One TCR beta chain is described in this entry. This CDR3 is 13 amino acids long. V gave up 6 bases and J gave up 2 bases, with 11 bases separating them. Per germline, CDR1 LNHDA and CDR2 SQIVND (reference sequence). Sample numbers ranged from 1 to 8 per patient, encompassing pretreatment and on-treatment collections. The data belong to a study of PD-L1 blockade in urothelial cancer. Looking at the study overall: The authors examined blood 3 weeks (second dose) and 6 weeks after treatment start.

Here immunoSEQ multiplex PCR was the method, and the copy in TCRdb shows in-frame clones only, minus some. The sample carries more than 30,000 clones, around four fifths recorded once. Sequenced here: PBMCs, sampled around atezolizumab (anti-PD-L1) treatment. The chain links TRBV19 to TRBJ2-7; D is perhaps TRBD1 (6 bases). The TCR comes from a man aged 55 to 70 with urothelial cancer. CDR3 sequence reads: CASRLQGAYEQYF. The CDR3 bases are TGTGCCAGTAGGTTACAGGGAGCCTACGAGCAGTACTTC.